The 18 T cell receptor beta chains below all came from one sample that was sequenced in a study of T cells expressing NK-cell markers. TCRdb re-called the 5' RACE reads; every CDR3 protein appears as one record, without DNA. The sample's table shows roughly 160,000 distinct CDR3 sequences. The sequencing sample was made of blood T cells: a sorted CD56 or NKG2C T cell subset, CD4+ or CD8+ T cells, or bulk PBMC T cells (not recorded which). These receptors were collected from a man between 18 and 69 years old in good health.

The V gene is TRBV7-9, the J gene TRBJ2-2; TCRdb's assignment of TRBD2 cannot be checked, as there is no DNA. The CDR3 has 14 amino acids. The germline V gene has CDR1 SEHNR and CDR2 FQNEAQ (reference sequence). CDR3 sequence: CAITGTGNTGELFF.

The CDR3 loop is CASSDSDLLPPNEQFF. The chain links TRBV6-4 to TRBJ2-1; checking the TCRdb D call of TRBD1 is not possible without DNA. The germline V gene has CDR1 MRHNA and CDR2 SNTAGT. The length of the CDR3 is 16 residues.

The chain joins TRBV7-2 to TRBJ1-2; the D call from TCRdb, TRBD1, cannot be confirmed without DNA. CDR3 length: 13 amino acids. Germline V lookup: CDR1 SGHTA, CDR2 FQGNSA. CDR3 protein: CASSFRDDYGYTF.

The chain uses TRBV28 and TRBJ1-6; TCRdb's assignment of TRBD1 cannot be checked, as there is no DNA. CDR1 is MDHEN and CDR2 is SYDVKM in the germline V gene. The CDR3 loop spans 14 amino acids. CDR3 sequence reads: CASSPDRHNSPLHF.

The J gene is TRBJ2-1, the V gene TRBV19; TCRdb selects TRBD1, and the lack of DNA leaves this call unchecked. CDR1 and CDR2 (germline): LNHDA, SQIVND (reference sequence). The CDR3 runs 15 residues. The chain's CDR3 is CASSMGGSSYNEQFF.

The rearrangement joins TRBV7-9 to TRBJ1-2; the D gene TCRdb calls, TRBD1, cannot be checked with no DNA. Germline assignment: CDR1 SEHNR and CDR2 FQNEAQ (reference sequence). The CDR3 is 14 amino acids. The CDR3 region is CASSLAGGRITYTF.

The chain joins TRBV7-6 to TRBJ2-3. The CDR3 has 13 amino acids. Per germline, CDR1 SGHVS and CDR2 FNYEAQ. This CDR3 is CASSTRLTDTQYF.

The V gene is TRBV15, the J gene TRBJ2-4. The CDR3 extends over 13 amino acids. CDR1 and CDR2 (germline): LNHNV, YYDKDF (reference sequence). CDR3 in amino acids: CATAAVDENIQYF. The full variable domain, in which reference TRBV15 and TRBJ2-4 provide the parts outside the CDR3, is DAMVIQNPRYQVTQFGKPVTLSCSQTLNHNVMYWYQQKSSQAPKLLFHYYDKDFNNEADTPDNFQSRRPNTSFCFLDIRSPGLGDTAMYLCATAAVDENIQYFGAGTRLSVL.

V usage is TRBV7-8 and J usage is TRBJ1-5; TCRdb's D call, TRBD1, is unchecked because there is no DNA. The CDR3 totals 14 residues. Per the germline V gene, CDR1 is SGHVS and CDR2 is FQNEAQ. CDR3 in amino acids: CASSLGGVNQPQHF.

This chain joins TRBV7-6 and TRBJ2-3; TCRdb's D call of TRBD2 is untestable without DNA. CDR3 length: 16 amino acids. The germline CDR1 and CDR2 sequences are SGHVS and FNYEAQ. CDR3 region: CASSGTSGARTDTQYF.

The chain links TRBV4-2 to TRBJ2-7; TCRdb's D call, TRBD2, is unchecked because there is no DNA. CDR1 and CDR2 (germline): LGHNA, YNFKEQ. This CDR3 comprises 16 residues. The chain's CDR3 is CASSPEASGFSYEQYF.

The chain carries TRBV11-2 and TRBJ2-1; TCRdb calls TRBD2, which cannot be checked without DNA. Germline CDR1 reads SGHAT; CDR2 reads FQNNGV. The CDR3 is made up of 19 amino acids. The CDR3 region is CASSLDPRAMSTNYNEQFF.

V and J are TRBV2 and TRBJ1-5; the TRBD1 assignment by TCRdb is unverifiable without DNA. Germline V gives CDR1 SNHLY, CDR2 FYNNEI. This CDR3 spans 13 amino acids. CDR3 residues: CASNGRGRQPQHF.

The chain links TRBV9 to TRBJ2-3; as DNA is missing, the TRBD1 call by TCRdb cannot be tested. From germline, CDR1 is SGDLS and CDR2 YYNGEE. This CDR3 is 16 amino acids long. CDR3 in amino acids: CASSVRGGVSTDTQYF.

The chain is built from TRBV2 and TRBJ2-5. Germline CDR1 and CDR2: SNHLY and FYNNEI. The CDR3 extends over 13 amino acids. The CDR3: CASRRVDGETQYF.

This sequence joins TRBV20-1 and TRBJ2-5; checking the TCRdb D call of TRBD1 is not possible without DNA. The CDR3 runs to 16 residues. Germline-derived CDR1 and CDR2 are DFQATT and SNEGSKA (reference sequence). CDR3 sequence: CSARVPHRAGRETQYF.

The V call is TRBV5-6, the J call TRBJ1-1; TCRdb indicates TRBD1, and absent DNA this call remains unverified. This CDR3 region has 14 residues. In germline, CDR1 is SGHDT, CDR2 YYEEEE. This chain's CDR3 is CASSLASGYTEAFF.

The V call is TRBV16, the J call TRBJ2-1; the TRBD1 assignment by TCRdb is unverifiable without DNA. CDR1 and CDR2 from the germline V gene are KGHSY and FQNENV. The CDR3 contains 17 residues. CDR3 protein: CASSPNSQTGRRNEQFF. Full variable domain (rest looked up from reference TRBV16 and TRBJ2-1): GEEVAQTPKHLVRGEGQKAKLYCAPIKGHSYVFWYQQVLKNEFKFLISFQNENVFDETGMPKERFSAKCLPNSPCSLEIQATKLEDSAVYFCASSPNSQTGRRNEQFFGPGTRLTVL.